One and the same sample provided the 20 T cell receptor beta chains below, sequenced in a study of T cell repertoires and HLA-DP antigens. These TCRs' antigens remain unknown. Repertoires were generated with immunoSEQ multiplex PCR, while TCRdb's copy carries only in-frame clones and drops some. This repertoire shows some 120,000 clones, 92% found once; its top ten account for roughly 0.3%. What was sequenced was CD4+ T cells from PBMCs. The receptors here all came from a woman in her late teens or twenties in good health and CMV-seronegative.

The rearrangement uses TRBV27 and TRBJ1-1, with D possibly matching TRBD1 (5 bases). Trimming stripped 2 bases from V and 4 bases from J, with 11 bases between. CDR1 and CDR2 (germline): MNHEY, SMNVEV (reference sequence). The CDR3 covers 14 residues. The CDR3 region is CASSLLWGSTEAFF. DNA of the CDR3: TGTGCCAGCAGTTTACTTTGGGGGAGCACTGAAGCTTTCTTT.

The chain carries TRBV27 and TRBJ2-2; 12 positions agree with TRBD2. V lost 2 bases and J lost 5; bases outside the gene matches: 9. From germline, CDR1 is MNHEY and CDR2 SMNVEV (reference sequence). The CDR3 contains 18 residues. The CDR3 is CASSLRASGGAATGELFF. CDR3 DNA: TGTGCCAGCAGTTTAAGGGCTAGCGGGGGGGCCGCGACCGGGGAGCTGTTTTTT.

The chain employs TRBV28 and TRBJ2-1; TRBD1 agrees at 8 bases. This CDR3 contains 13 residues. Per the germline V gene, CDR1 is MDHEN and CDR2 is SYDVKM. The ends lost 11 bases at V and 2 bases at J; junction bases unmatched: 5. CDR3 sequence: CAVRGLPYNEQFF. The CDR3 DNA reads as TGTGCCGTCAGGGGGCTTCCCTACAATGAGCAGTTCTTC.

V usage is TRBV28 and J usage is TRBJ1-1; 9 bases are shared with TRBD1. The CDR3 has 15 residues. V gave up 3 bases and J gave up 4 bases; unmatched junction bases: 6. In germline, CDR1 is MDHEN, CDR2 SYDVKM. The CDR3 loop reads CASSFGDRVGTEAFF. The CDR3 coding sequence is TGTGCCAGCAGTTTTGGGGACAGGGTGGGCACTGAAGCTTTCTTT.

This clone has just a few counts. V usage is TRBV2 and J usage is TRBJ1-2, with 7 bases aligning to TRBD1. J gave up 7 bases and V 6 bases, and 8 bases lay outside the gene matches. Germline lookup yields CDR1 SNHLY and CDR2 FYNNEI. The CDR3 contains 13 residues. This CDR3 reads CASRGTDSSGYTF. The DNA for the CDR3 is TGTGCCAGCAGGGGGACAGATAGTAGTGGCTACACCTTC.

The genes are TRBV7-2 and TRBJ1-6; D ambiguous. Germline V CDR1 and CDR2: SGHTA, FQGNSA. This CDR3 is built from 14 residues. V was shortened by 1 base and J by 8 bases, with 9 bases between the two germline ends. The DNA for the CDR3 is TGTGCCAGCAGCTTAGGGCGGCTGGATTCACCCCTCCACTTT. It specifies CASSLGRLDSPLHF.

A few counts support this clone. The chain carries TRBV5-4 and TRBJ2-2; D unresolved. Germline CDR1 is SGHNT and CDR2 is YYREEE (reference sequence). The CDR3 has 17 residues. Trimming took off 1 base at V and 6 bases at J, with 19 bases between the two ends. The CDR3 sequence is CASSLTATHPGPGELFF. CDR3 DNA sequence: TGTGCCAGCAGCTTGACTGCGACACACCCCGGACCCGGGGAGCTGTTTTTT.

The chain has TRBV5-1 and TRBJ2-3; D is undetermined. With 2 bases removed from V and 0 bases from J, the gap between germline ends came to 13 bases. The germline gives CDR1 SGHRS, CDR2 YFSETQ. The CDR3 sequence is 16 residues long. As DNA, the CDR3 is TGCGCCAGCAGCTTATCGGCGACCACTAGCACAGATACGCAGTATTTT. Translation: CASSLSATTSTDTQYF.

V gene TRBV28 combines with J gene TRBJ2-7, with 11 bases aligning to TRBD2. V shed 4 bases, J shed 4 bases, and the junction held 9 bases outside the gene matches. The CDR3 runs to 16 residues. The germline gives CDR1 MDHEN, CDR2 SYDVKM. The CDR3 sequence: CASSSPGLADKYEQYF. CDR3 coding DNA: TGTGCCAGCAGTTCACCGGGACTAGCGGACAAGTACGAGCAGTACTTC.

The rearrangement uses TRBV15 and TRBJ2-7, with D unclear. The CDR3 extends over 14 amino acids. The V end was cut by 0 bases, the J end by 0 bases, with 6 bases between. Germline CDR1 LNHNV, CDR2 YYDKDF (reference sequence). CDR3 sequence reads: CATSRDRVSYEQYV. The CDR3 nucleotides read TGTGCCACCAGCAGAGACCGGGTCTCCTACGAGCAGTACGTC.

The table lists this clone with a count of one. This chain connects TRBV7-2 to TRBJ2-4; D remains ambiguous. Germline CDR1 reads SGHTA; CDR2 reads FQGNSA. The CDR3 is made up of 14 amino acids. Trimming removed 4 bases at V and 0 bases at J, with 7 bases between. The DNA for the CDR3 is TGTGCCAGCAGCTCCCTGAGAGCCAAAAACATTCAGTACTTC. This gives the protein CASSSLRAKNIQYF.

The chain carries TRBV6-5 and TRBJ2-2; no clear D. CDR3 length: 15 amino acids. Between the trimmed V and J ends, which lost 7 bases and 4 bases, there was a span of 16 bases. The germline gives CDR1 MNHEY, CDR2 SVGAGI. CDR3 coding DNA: TGTGCCAGCACCTACATGGTACCGGGCACCGGGGAGCTGTTTTTT. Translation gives CASTYMVPGTGELFF.

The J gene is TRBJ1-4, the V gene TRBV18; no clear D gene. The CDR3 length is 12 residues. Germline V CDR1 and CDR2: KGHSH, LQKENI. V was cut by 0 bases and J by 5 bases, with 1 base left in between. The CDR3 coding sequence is TGTGCCAGCTCACCACCGAATGAAAAACTGTTTTTT. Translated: CASSPPNEKLFF.

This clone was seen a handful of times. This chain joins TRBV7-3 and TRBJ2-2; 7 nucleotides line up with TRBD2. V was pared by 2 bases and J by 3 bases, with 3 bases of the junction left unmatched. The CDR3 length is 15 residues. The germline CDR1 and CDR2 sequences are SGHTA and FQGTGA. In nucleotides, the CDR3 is TGTGCCAGCAGCTTATCCGCGGGAGACACCGGGGAGCTGTTTTTT. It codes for CASSLSAGDTGELFF.

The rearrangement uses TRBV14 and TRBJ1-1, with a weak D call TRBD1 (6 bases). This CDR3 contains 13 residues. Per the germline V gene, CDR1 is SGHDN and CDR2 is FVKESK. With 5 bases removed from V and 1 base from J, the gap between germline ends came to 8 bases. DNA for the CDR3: TGTGCCAGCAGCTCACAGGGGAACACTGAAGCTTTCTTT. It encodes CASSSQGNTEAFF.

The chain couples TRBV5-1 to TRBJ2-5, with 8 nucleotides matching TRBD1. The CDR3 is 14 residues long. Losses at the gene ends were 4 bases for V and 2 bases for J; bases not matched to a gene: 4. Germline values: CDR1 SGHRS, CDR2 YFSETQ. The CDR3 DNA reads TGCGCCAGCAGCCGCGGACAGGGACAAGAGACCCAGTACTTC. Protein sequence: CASSRGQGQETQYF.

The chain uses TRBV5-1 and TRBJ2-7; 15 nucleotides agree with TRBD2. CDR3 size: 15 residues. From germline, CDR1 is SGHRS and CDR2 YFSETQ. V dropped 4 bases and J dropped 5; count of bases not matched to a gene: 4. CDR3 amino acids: CASSLGTSGRNEQYF. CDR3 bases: TGCGCCAGCAGCCTAGGGACTAGCGGGAGGAACGAGCAGTACTTC.

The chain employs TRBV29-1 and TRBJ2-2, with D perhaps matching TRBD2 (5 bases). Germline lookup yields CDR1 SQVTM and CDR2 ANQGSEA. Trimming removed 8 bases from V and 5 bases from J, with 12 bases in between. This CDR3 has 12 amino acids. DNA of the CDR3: TGCAGCACCCGGTCGGGGACCGGGGAGCTGTTTTTT. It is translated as CSTRSGTGELFF.

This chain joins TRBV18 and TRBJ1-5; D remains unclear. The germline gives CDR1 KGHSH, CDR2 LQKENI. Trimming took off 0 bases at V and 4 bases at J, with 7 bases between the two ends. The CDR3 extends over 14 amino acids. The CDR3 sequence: CASSPPGINQPQHF. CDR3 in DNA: TGTGCCAGCTCACCACCGGGAATTAATCAGCCCCAGCATTTT.

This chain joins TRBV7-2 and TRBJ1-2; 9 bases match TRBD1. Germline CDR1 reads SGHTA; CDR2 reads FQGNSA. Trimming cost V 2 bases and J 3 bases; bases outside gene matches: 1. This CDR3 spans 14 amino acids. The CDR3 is CASSLWDRDYGYTF. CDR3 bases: TGTGCCAGCAGCTTATGGGACAGGGACTATGGCTACACCTTC.